Below, one T cell receptor (beta chain) is given with its context. This receptor's antigen is unknown. Per-base quality was not reported, and no clone a single base away is much larger than it. The immunoSEQ Assay was the method used to sequence TCRbeta CDR3 regions. After extraction, genomic DNA underwent amplification by bias-controlled multiplex PCR, followed by high-throughput sequencing. In the original analysis: Collapsing and filtering of sequences were performed to quantify the absolute abundance of each unique TCRbeta CDR3 region. T cell fraction was estimated by normalization of TCRbeta template counts to usable DNA, with usable DNA being measured through amplification of reference genes present in all nucleated cells. Repertoire TCRs were annotated as SARS-CoV-2-specific when V gene, CDR3 amino acid sequence and J gene were exactly matched to a known reactive TCR set. The reference SARS-CoV-2 TCR set came from MIRA and was filtered for enrichment in COVID-19-positive ImmuneCODE repertoires, removing public or cross-reactive TCRs. Drawing on the MIRA antigens, annotated TCRs were analysed further at the level of specific ORF or position within ORF. Breadth was defined as annotated unique rearrangements over total unique productive rearrangements; depth was the summed frequency of those rearrangements. TCR breadth was compared between groups using two-sided Wilcoxon rank-sum tests. TCRdb provides this immuneACCESS table in a form limited to in-frame rearrangements. Some clones are lacking; in checked studies, under half of them reflect an unresolved V gene, and why the rest are absent is not known. That table supplies the V and J calls and clone size; D and trimming were determined from the DNA. The sample table shows 300,000 to 350,000 clones, and around 90% are seen once. Around 5.5% of the sample is held by the ten biggest clonotypes.

These data come from a study of Ad26.COV2.S vaccination and SARS-CoV-2 variants (dated by TCRdb to the early 2020s). Regarding the complete study: Donors in the vaccine arm were drawn from COV1001, a multicentre, randomized, double-blind, placebo-controlled phase I-IIa trial testing Ad26.COV2.S in healthy adults. Dosing of Ad26.COV2.S was intramuscular, at either 5x10^10 or 1x10^11 viral particles, delivered as one shot or as two shots spaced 56 days apart. Sequencing of the TCRbeta repertoire served to evaluate the specificity and breadth of SARS-CoV-2-reactive T cell receptors following Ad26.COV2.S vaccination. The TCR-sequenced set comprised approximately 32 samples: roughly 19 Ad26.COV2.S vaccine recipients, 5 placebo recipients and 8 SARS-CoV-2 convalescent individuals. Trial participants were randomized into five groups of five, in which low-dose or high-dose Ad26.COV2.S was given once or twice, or placebo was given on both occasions. Investigators remained blinded to trial group allocation during experiments and outcome assessment. Broad study findings and their caveats: Comparing responses between vaccine doses or regimens was not something the study was powered to do. Ad26.COV2.S recipients had higher spike-specific TCR breadth than placebo recipients (P = 0.0014). After vaccination, substantial breadth of spike-specific CD8+ and CD4+ T cell responses was reported. The authors noted that the TCR breadth and depth analyses may have underestimated total T cell responses. Vaccine and placebo recipients had comparable non-spike TCR breadth, which fits with the vaccine containing only spike.

Its CDR3 holds 15 amino acids, cysteine through phenylalanine. Just the 45-base CDR3 DNA is kept, in frame starting at base 1. Between the V and J ends, shortened by 3 bases and 0 bases respectively, the junction contains 11 bases. The germline V gene sets CDR1 to SGHDN and CDR2 to FVKESK. According to the study, the label for this sample's treatment or condition signals: some 20 received Ad26.COV2.S at low or high dose, single or two shots; roughly 5 received placebo; per-sample allocation not given. Repertoires of vaccine and placebo recipients were sequenced from samples taken on day 63 after the first injection. Between 29 July and 7 August 2020, Cohort 1b enrolled 25 adults aged 18-55 years at one site in Boston, USA. Ad26.COV2.S was a replication-incompetent adenovirus type 26 vector expressing a prefusion-stabilized SARS-CoV-2 spike protein from the original Wuhan strain.

Sequencing used peripheral blood, obtained in a trial of Ad26.COV2.S vaccine versus placebo. The chain is made from TRBV14 and TRBJ1-1; TRBD1 could be the D gene, as 6 bases match. The TCR originated in a person between 18 and 60 years old who received the Ad26.COV2.S COVID-19 vaccine or a placebo. Here is the DNA: TGTGCCAGCAGCCATGCAGGGGATTTGAACACTGAAGCTTTCTTT. Translation gives CASSHAGDLNTEAFF.